The source of this T cell receptor (beta chain) is a study of CD8 T cells in ankylosing spondylitis. TCRdb ran MiXCR on the 5' RACE reads and lists one entry per CDR3 protein. The repertoire holds about 320,000 distinct CDR3 sequences, approximately 10% seen once, with roughly a tenth in the top ten. As regards this clonotype: Antigen unknown.

The CDR3 spans 17 residues. V lost 5 bases, J lost 1 base, and 10 bases stayed unmatched. Germline CDR1 reads SGHTA; CDR2 reads FQGNSA. General observations from the study: Disease-linked clones were reportedly significantly enriched in matched ankylosing spondylitis synovial fluid. Within ankylosing spondylitis blood, a TCR beta motif made up of several highly homologous variants appeared to be characteristic.

The TCR sequence derives from a female donor with ankylosing spondylitis or in good health (not recorded which). The chain carries TRBV7-2 and TRBJ2-7; 11 nucleotides match TRBD2. The sample was blood, either unsorted or a sorted T cell fraction (not recorded which). CDR3 protein: CASSPLAGDTGSYEQYF. CDR3 nucleotide sequence: TGTGCCAGCAGCCCACTAGCGGGGGACACGGGGTCCTACGAGCAGTACTTC.